This T cell receptor beta chain was identified during a study of cytotoxic CD8 clonotypes in ibrutinib-treated CLL. For the study at large: Among responders, some 25 were partial and 2 complete; after median about 72 months, approximately 15 stayed remitted and some twelve progressed.

The CDR3 is 13 amino acids. Per germline, CDR1 SEHNR and CDR2 FQNEAQ (reference sequence). Trimming removed 11 bases from V and 5 bases from J, with 18 bases in between. Here immunoSEQ multiplex PCR was the method, and the copy in TCRdb shows in-frame clones only, minus some. In the table there are under 150,000 clones, about 84% of which are singletons. Sequences were derived from PBMCs, sampled after 36 months of ibrutinib treatment. This receptor was taken from a human donor with chronic lymphocytic leukemia. V gene TRBV7-9 combines with J gene TRBJ1-2; D is possibly TRBD1 (6 bases). CDR3 region: CAHGRDTSYGYTF. In DNA, the CDR3 is TGTGCCCACGGGCGGGACACATCGTATGGCTACACCTTC. Combining the CDR3 with reference TRBV7-9 and TRBJ1-2 gives the whole variable domain DTGVSQNPRHKITKRGQNVTFRCDPISEHNRLYWYRQTLGQGPEFLTYFQNEAQLEKSRLLSDRFSAERPKGSFSTLEIQRTEQGDSAMYLCAHGRDTSYGYTFGSGTRLTVV.